The text below deals with one TCR beta chain. This specimen belongs to a study of technical replicates of blood from a handful of donors. Per germline, CDR1 SEHNR and CDR2 FQNEAQ (reference sequence). V shed 5 bases and J 3 bases; nucleotides not matched to a gene: 5. The CDR3 sequence is 15 residues long. Measured with immunoSEQ multiplex PCR; TCRdb has only the in-frame clones, and not every one. The profile shows tens of thousands of clones, 95% to 97% of them singletons. The rearrangement links TRBV7-9 to TRBJ2-2; 8 bases align to TRBD1. Sequenced input: T cells isolated from PBMCs. The TCR sequence derives from a human donor in good health. CDR3 in DNA: TGTGCCAGCAGCCGTGGGACAGGTGACACCGGGGAGCTGTTTTTT. Amino acid sequence: CASSRGTGDTGELFF.